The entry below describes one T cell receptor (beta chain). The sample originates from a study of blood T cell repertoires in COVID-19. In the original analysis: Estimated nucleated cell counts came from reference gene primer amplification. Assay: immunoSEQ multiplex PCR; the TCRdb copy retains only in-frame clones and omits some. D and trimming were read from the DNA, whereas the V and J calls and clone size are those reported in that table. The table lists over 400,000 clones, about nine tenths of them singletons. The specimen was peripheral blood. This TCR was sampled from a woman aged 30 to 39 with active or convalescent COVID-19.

In DNA form, the CDR3 reads TGTGCCAGCAGTCCTCAAGGGGACTATGGCTACACCTTC. Translating it yields CASSPQGDYGYTF. J is TRBJ1-2 and V is TRBV12-3 or TRBV12-4; the D gene is possibly TRBD1 (5 bases). The CDR3 totals 13 residues. V was trimmed by 5 bases and J by 3 bases, leaving 10 bases between them.